Below are 15 T cell receptor beta chains sequenced from a single sample in a study of blood T cell repertoires in COVID-19. This table comes from immunoSEQ multiplex PCR, and its TCRdb copy is limited to in-frame clones, with some not included. The sample has 84,000 or so clones; about 83% are singletons. The sequenced material came from peripheral blood. These receptor sequences come from a man in his fifties or sixties with acute or convalescent COVID-19.

The V call is TRBV11-2, the J call TRBJ2-3; possibly TRBD1 for D (5 bases). From germline, CDR1 is SGHAT and CDR2 FQNNGV. Deletions cut 4 bases from V and 11 bases from J, with 16 bases between. CDR3 size: 13 residues. The CDR3 nucleotides read TGTGCCAGCAGCTCCACCTCCCTCCAGGGGCAGTATTTT. Protein product: CASSSTSLQGQYF.

The chain is built from TRBV24-1 and TRBJ2-5, with D possibly being TRBD1 (6 bases). Germline V gene data show CDR1 as KGHDR and CDR2 as SFDVKD. V was pared by 3 bases and J by 5 bases, with 15 bases between. The CDR3 is 15 amino acids. The chain's CDR3 is CATSDPGGYGETQYF. CDR3 bases: TGTGCCACCAGTGATCCTGGGGGCTACGGGGAGACCCAGTACTTC.

The gene calls are TRBV18 and TRBJ2-5, with 7 bases fitting TRBD1. V was clipped by 5 bases and J by 2 bases; unmatched bases: 2. The germline V gene encodes CDR1 KGHSH and CDR2 LQKENI. The CDR3 totals 13 residues. The chain's CDR3 is CASSVGQQETQYF. The CDR3 bases are TGTGCCAGCTCAGTGGGACAGCAAGAGACCCAGTACTTC.

CDR3 sequence: CASNPQGGVYRAFF. DNA of the CDR3: TGTGCCAGCAACCCTCAGGGGGGCGTGTATAGAGCTTTCTTT. The rearrangement uses TRBV2 and TRBJ1-1; TRBD1 agrees at 7 bases. This CDR3 spans 14 amino acids. In germline, CDR1 is SNHLY, CDR2 FYNNEI. V was pared by 7 bases and J by 10 bases, with 15 bases of the junction left unmatched.

In nucleotides, the CDR3 is TGTGCCAGCTCACCAGCGGGACAGGGAAACACTGAAGCTTTCTTT. Its protein product is CASSPAGQGNTEAFF. This chain connects TRBV18 to TRBJ1-1; 9 bases are a match to TRBD1. Per germline, CDR1 KGHSH and CDR2 LQKENI. The CDR3 contains 15 residues. Germline trimming cut 2 bases from V and 2 bases from J; bases unmatched to any gene: 3. Using reference TRBV18 and TRBJ1-1 for the parts outside the CDR3, the full variable domain is NAGVMQNPRHLVRRRGQEARLRCSPMKGHSHVYWYRQLPEEGLKFMVYLQKENIIDESGMPKERFSAEFPKEGPSILRIQQVVRGDSAAYFCASSPAGQGNTEAFFGQGTRLTVV.

The chain combines TRBV6-5 with TRBJ1-1, with 9 bases that match TRBD1. The V gene end was trimmed by 6 bases and the J gene end by 10 bases; junction bases not matched to a gene: 3. Germline CDR1 MNHEY, CDR2 SVGAGI. There are 11 residues in the CDR3. The CDR3 DNA follows: TGTGCCAGCAGCCGGGACAGGGTAGCTTTCTTT. Encoded protein: CASSRDRVAFF.

V and J are TRBV21-1 and TRBJ2-1; the table assigns TRBD2, which was not confirmed against the DNA. TRBV21-1 is marked as a pseudogene. The CDR3 is 18 residues long. For the CDR3, the DNA is TGTGCCAGCAGCAAAGTAAGGTGTCGGACTAGCTCCTACAATGAGCAGTTCTTC. Translation: CASSKVRCRTSSYNEQFF.

The rearrangement joins TRBV24-1 to TRBJ1-1; 8 bases align to TRBD1. Germline V lookup: CDR1 KGHDR, CDR2 SFDVKD. The CDR3 extends over 14 amino acids. V gave up 4 bases and J gave up 3 bases; unmatched junction bases: 3. The CDR3 DNA sequence: TGTGCCACCAGTGACCTGGACAGGGACACTGAAGCTTTCTTT. Its protein is CATSDLDRDTEAFF.

V is TRBV6-5 and J is TRBJ1-2; no definite D call. The CDR3 consists of 13 residues. The germline gives CDR1 MNHEY, CDR2 SVGAGI. Trimming removed 7 bases from V and 7 bases from J, with 16 bases in between. The CDR3 DNA follows: TGTGCCAGCACCCTAACCCCTCACCGTGGCTACACCTTC. This gives the protein CASTLTPHRGYTF.

This clone was seen only once. The chain uses TRBV3-1 (or the pseudogene TRBV3-2) and TRBJ1-2, with a possible D match to TRBD1 (5 bases). This CDR3 has 13 residues. The V and J ends lost 3 bases and 6 bases respectively, with 11 bases between them. CDR1 and CDR2 (germline): LGHDT, YNNKEL (reference sequence). CDR3 protein: CASSQGRLDGYTF. CDR3 DNA: TGTGCCAGCAGCCAGGGGCGGCTGGATGGCTACACCTTC.

The chain has TRBV2 and TRBJ1-1; weak D call: TRBD1 (5 bases). There are 14 residues in the CDR3. The V gene lost 4 bases and the J gene lost 3 bases, with 12 bases spanning the gap. CDR1 is SNHLY and CDR2 is FYNNEI in the germline V gene. The CDR3 DNA reads as TGTGCCAGCAGTGTGTGGGGGGGGGACACTGAAGCTTTCTTT. It encodes CASSVWGGDTEAFF. Based on the CDR3 plus reference TRBV2 and TRBJ1-1, the full variable domain is EPEVTQTPSHQVTQMGQEVILRCVPISNHLYFYWYRQILGQKVEFLVSFYNNEISEKSEIFDDQFSVERPDGSNFTLKIRSTKLEDSAMYFCASSVWGGDTEAFFGQGTRLTVV.

This chain joins TRBV5-1 and TRBJ2-2; no clear D. V was pared by 4 bases and J by 1 base, with 2 bases between. This CDR3 contains 12 residues. Germline V gives CDR1 SGHRS, CDR2 YFSETQ. The CDR3 region has the DNA TGCGCCAGCAGCCAGAACACCGGGGAGCTGTTTTTT. Translated: CASSQNTGELFF.

The rearrangement joins TRBV3-1 (or the pseudogene TRBV3-2) to TRBJ1-6; possibly TRBD1 for D (6 bases). The V end was cut by 0 bases, the J end by 10 bases, with 16 bases between. The CDR3 totals 16 residues. The germline V gene has CDR1 LGHDT and CDR2 YNNKEL (reference sequence). The CDR3 spells CASSQDGRGLRSPLHF. The CDR3 DNA follows: TGTGCCAGCAGCCAAGATGGGCGGGGGCTCAGGTCACCCCTCCACTTT.

The V and J genes are TRBV2 and TRBJ1-6, with 7 nucleotides matching TRBD1. The CDR3 consists of 15 residues. Germline V gene sequence: CDR1 SNHLY, CDR2 FYNNEI. V lost 7 bases to trimming and J lost 12 bases; unmatched junction nucleotides: 15. The CDR3 reads CASNPTTGRTVPLHF. The DNA of the CDR3 is TGTGCCAGCAACCCAACGACAGGGCGCACTGTACCCCTCCACTTT.

The chain joins TRBV27 to TRBJ2-2; TRBD1 agrees at 8 bases. The junction had 16 bases not matched to a gene; V was cut back by 7 bases and J by 0 bases. CDR3 length: 19 amino acids. Germline values: CDR1 MNHEY, CDR2 SMNVEV (reference sequence). CDR3 nucleotide sequence: TGTGCCAGCACACGGTCCGGGACAGGCGCTTTTTCGAACACCGGGGAGCTGTTTTTT. It encodes CASTRSGTGAFSNTGELFF.